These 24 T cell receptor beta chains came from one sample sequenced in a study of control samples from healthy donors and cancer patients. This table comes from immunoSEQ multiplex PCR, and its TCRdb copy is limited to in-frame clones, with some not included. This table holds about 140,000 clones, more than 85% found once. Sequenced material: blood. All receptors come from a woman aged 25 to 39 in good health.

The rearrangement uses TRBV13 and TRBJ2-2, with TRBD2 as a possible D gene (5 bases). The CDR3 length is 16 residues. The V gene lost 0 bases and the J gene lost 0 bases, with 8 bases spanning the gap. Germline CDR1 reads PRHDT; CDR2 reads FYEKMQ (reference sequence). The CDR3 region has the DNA TGTGCCAGCAGCTTAGGTAGCGCCGCGAACACCGGGGAGCTGTTTTTT. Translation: CASSLGSAANTGELFF. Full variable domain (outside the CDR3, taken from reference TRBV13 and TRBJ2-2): AAGVIQSPRHLIKEKRETATLKCYPIPRHDTVYWYQQGPGQDPQFLISFYEKMQSDKGSIPDRFSAQQFSDYHSELNMSSLELGDSALYFCASSLGSAANTGELFFGEGSRLTVL.

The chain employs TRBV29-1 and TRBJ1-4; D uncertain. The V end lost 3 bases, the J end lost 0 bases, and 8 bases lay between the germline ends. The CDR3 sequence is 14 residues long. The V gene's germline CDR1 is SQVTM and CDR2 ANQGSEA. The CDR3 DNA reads TGCAGCGTTGAGGGCAGCTCAACTAATGAAAAACTGTTTTTT. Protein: CSVEGSSTNEKLFF. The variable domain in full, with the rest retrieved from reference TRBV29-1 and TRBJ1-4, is SAVISQKPSRDICQRGTSLTIQCQVDSQVTMMFWYRQQPGQSLTLIATANQGSEATYESGFVIDKFPISRPNLTFSTLTVSNMSPEDSSIYLCSVEGSSTNEKLFFGSGTQLSVL.

In nucleotides, the CDR3 is TGTGCCAGCGGTACCTTCACAGGGGCGGCTGAAGCTTTCTTT. This sequence encodes CASGTFTGAAEAFF. The V and J genes are TRBV7-9 and TRBJ1-1, with 7 positions matching TRBD1. In germline, CDR1 is SEHNR, CDR2 FQNEAQ (reference sequence). The CDR3 has 14 residues. V trimming: 8 bases; J trimming: 6 bases; junction bases outside the gene matches: 12.

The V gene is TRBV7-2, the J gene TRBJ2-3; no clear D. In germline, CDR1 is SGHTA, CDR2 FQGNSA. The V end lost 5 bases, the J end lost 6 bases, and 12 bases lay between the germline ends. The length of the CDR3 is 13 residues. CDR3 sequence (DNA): TGTGCCAGCAGCCAGCGACTTGCGGATACGCAGTATTTT. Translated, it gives CASSQRLADTQYF.

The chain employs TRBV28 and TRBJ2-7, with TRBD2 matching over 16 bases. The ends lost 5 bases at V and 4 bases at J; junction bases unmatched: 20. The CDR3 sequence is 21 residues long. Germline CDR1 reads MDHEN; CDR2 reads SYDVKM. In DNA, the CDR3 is TGTGCCAGCAGTAGGGACAGGGGGCGCGGGACTAGCGGGAGGGCCGTATACGAGCAGTACTTC. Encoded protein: CASSRDRGRGTSGRAVYEQYF.

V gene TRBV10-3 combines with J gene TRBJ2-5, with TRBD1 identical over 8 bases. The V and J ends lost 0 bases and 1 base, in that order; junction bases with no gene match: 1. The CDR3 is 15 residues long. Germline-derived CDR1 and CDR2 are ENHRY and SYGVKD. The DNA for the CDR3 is TGTGCCATCAGTGAGTCAGGGACAGGCCAAGAGACCCAGTACTTC. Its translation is CAISESGTGQETQYF.

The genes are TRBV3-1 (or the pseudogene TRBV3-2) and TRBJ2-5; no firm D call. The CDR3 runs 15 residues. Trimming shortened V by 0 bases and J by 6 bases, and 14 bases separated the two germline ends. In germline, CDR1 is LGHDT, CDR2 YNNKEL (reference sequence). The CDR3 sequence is CASSQDPPQVKTQYF. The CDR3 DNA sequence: TGTGCCAGCAGCCAAGATCCCCCCCAGGTAAAGACCCAGTACTTC.

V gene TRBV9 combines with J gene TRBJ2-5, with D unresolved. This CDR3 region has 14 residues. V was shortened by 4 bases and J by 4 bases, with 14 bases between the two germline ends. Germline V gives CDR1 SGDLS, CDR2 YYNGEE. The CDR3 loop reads CASSPRTAGETQYF. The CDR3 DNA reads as TGTGCCAGCAGCCCCAGGACGGCCGGAGAGACCCAGTACTTC.

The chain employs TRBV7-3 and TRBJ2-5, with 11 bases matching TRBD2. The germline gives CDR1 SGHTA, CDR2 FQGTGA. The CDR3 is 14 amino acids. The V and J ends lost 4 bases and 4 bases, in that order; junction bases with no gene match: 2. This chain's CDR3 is CASSSGTSGETQYF. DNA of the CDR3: TGTGCCAGCAGCTCCGGGACTAGCGGAGAGACCCAGTACTTC. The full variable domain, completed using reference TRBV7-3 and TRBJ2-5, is GAGVSQTPSNKVTEKGKYVELRCDPISGHTALYWYRQSLGQGPEFLIYFQGTGAADDSGLPNDRFFAVRPEGSVSTLKIQRTERGDSAVYLCASSSGTSGETQYFGPGTRLLVL.

The CDR3: CASSLRTGDGYGYTF. DNA of the CDR3: TGTGCCAGCAGCTTAAGGACAGGGGACGGCTATGGCTACACCTTC. The V and J genes are TRBV7-3 and TRBJ1-2, with 9 bases lining up with TRBD1. The CDR3 extends over 15 amino acids. V was clipped by 1 base and J by 4 bases; unmatched bases: 4. The germline CDR1 and CDR2 sequences are SGHTA and FQGTGA.

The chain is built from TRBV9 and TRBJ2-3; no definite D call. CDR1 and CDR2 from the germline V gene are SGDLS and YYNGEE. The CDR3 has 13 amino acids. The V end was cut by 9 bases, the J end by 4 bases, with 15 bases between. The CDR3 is CATSPGDADTQYF. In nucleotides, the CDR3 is TGTGCCACCTCCCCTGGGGATGCAGATACGCAGTATTTT.

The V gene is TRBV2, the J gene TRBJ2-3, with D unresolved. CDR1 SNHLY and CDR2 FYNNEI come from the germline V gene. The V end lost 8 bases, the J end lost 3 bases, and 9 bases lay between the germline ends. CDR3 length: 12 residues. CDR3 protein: CASLLRTDTQYF. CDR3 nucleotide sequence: TGTGCCAGCCTCCTACGGACAGATACGCAGTATTTT.

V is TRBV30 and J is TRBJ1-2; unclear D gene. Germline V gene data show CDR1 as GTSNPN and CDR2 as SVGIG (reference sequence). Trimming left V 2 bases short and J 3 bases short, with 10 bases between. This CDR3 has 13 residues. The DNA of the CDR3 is TGTGCCTGGAGTCACCCACCGTACTATGGCTACACCTTC. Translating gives CAWSHPPYYGYTF. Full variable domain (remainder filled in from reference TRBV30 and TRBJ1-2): SQTIHQWPATLVQPVGSPLSLECTVEGTSNPNLYWYRQAAGRGLQLLFYSVGIGQISSEVPQNLSASRPQDRQFILSSKKLLLSDSGFYLCAWSHPPYYGYTFGSGTRLTVV.

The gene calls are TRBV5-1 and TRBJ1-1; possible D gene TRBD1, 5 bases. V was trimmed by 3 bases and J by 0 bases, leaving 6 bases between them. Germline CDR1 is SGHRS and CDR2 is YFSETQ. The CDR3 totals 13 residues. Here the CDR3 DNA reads TGCGCCAGCAGCTACAGGTTGAACACTGAAGCTTTCTTT. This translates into CASSYRLNTEAFF.

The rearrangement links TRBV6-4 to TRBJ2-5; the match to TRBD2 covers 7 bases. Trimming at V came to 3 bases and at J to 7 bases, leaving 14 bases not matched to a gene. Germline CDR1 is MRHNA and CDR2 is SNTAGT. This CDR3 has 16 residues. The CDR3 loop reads CASSESSGQSEGTQYF. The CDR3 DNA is TGTGCCAGCAGTGAGAGTAGCGGGCAATCGGAGGGGACCCAGTACTTC.

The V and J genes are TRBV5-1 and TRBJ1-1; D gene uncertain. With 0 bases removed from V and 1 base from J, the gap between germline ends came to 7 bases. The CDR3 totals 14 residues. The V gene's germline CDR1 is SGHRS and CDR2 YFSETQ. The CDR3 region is CASSLEQRNTEAFF. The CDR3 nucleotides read TGCGCCAGCAGCTTGGAACAAAGGAACACTGAAGCTTTCTTT.

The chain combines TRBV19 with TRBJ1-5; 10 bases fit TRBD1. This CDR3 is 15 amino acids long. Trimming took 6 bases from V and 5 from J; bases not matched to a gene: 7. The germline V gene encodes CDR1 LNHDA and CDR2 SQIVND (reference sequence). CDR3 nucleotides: TGTGCCAGTAGCTCGGACAGGGGGACTTATCAGCCCCAGCATTTT. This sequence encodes CASSSDRGTYQPQHF.

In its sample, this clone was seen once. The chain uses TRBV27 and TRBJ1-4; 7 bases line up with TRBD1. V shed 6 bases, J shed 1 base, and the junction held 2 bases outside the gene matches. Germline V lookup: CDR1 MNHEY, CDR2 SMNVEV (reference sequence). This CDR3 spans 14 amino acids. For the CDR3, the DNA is TGTGCCAGCAGAAACAGGGGAACTAATGAAAAACTGTTTTTT. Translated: CASRNRGTNEKLFF.

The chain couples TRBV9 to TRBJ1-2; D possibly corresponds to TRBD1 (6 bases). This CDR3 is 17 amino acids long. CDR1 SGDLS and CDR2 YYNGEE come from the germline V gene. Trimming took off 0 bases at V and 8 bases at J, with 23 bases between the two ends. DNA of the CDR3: TGTGCCAGCAGCGTAGGAGGAGGCAGAGGGGGACTTGAGGGCTACACCTTC. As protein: CASSVGGGRGGLEGYTF.

For the CDR3, the DNA is TGTGCCAGCAGCCGACAGGGTGGACAGCCCCAGCATTTT. It translates to CASSRQGGQPQHF. The chain couples TRBV12-3 or TRBV12-4 to TRBJ1-5, with 7 positions matching TRBD1. The V and J ends lost 6 bases and 7 bases, in that order; junction bases with no gene match: 6. The CDR3 has 13 amino acids.

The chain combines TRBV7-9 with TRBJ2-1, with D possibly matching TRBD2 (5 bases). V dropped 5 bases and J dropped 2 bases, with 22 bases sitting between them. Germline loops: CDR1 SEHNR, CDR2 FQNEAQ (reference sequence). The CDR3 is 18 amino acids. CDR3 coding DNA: TGTGCCAGCAGCCTAACGAGCCTTTTTGGGAGTACCTACAATGAGCAGTTCTTC. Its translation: CASSLTSLFGSTYNEQFF.

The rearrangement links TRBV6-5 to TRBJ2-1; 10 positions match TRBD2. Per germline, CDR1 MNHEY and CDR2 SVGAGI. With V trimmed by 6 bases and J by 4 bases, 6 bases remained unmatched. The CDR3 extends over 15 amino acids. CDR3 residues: CASSPSGRGYNEQFF. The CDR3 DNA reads TGTGCCAGCAGCCCGAGCGGGAGGGGGTACAATGAGCAGTTCTTC.

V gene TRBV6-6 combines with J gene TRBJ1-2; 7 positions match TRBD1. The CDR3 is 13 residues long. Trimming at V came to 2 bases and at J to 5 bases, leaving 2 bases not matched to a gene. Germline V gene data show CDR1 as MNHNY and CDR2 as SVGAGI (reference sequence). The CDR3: CASSYTTGYGYTF. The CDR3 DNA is TGTGCCAGCAGTTACACGACAGGGTATGGCTACACCTTC.

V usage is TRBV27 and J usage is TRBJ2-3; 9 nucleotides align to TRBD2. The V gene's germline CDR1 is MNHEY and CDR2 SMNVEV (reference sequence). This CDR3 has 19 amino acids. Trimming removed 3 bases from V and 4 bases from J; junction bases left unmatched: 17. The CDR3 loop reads CASSLSPIQAGGSADTQYF. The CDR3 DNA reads TGTGCCAGCAGTTTGTCCCCCATCCAAGCGGGAGGAAGTGCAGATACGCAGTATTTT.